Below are 11 T cell receptor beta chains sequenced from a single sample in a study of T cells in Graves' hyperthyroidism and ophthalmopathy. The source material, RNA transcripts, was used to amplify TCR beta CDR3 regions. The study used the HTBI primer set for a first-round RT-PCR of the TCR CDR3. Via MiXCR, TCRdb re-called the multiplex PCR reads, giving one row per CDR3 protein. The sample yields hundreds of thousands of distinct CDR3 sequences, over 35% seen once. The sequencing sample was made of blood. These receptors were taken from a man aged 18 to 30 with Graves' hyperthyroidism.

This clonotype occurred a few times. The chain uses TRBV20-1 and TRBJ2-7, with D unresolved. Germline CDR1 DFQATT, CDR2 SNEGSKA (reference sequence). Trimming cost V 3 bases and J 4 bases, with 16 bases left between them. This CDR3 contains 14 residues. The CDR3 protein is CSARGGRYIYEQYF. CDR3 nucleotide sequence: TGCAGTGCTAGGGGTGGACGGTACATATACGAGCAGTACTTC.

The genes are TRBV7-2 and TRBJ2-7, with D perhaps TRBD2 (5 bases). The CDR3 is 14 amino acids. Trimming cost V 3 bases and J 9 bases, with 18 bases left between them. Germline lookup yields CDR1 SGHTA and CDR2 FQGNSA. In nucleotides, the CDR3 is TGTGCCAGCAGCTTTCGGGGAGAGGGCAATGTGCAGTACTTC. Translated: CASSFRGEGNVQYF.

This clonotype was counted between two and nine times. V usage is TRBV2 and J usage is TRBJ2-2; 7 bases line up with TRBD1. J gave up 8 bases and V 6 bases, and 12 bases lay outside the gene matches. Germline V lookup: CDR1 SNHLY, CDR2 FYNNEI. This CDR3 has 15 amino acids. CDR3 sequence reads: CASRNRQGDEGELFF. Written as DNA, the CDR3 is TGTGCCAGCAGGAACAGACAGGGAGATGAAGGGGAGCTGTTTTTT.

V gene TRBV15 combines with J gene TRBJ2-2, with D tentatively TRBD1 (6 bases). The germline CDR1 and CDR2 sequences are LNHNV and YYDKDF (reference sequence). V lost 3 bases to trimming and J lost 6 bases, with 17 bases between them. The CDR3 spans 16 residues. CDR3 in amino acids: CATSSLVAGDAGELFF. The CDR3, as DNA: TGTGCCACCAGCAGCTTAGTGGCAGGGGATGCCGGGGAGCTGTTTTTT.

This clonotype was observed at least ten times. V gene TRBV2 combines with J gene TRBJ1-2; tentative D call: TRBD1 (6 bases). CDR3 length equals 13 residues. The V gene lost 6 bases and the J gene lost 8 bases, with 16 bases spanning the gap. Germline lookup yields CDR1 SNHLY and CDR2 FYNNEI. In nucleotides, the CDR3 is TGTGCCAGCAGGGTTCCCGAGGGGGGAGGCTACACCTTC. Protein sequence: CASRVPEGGGYTF. The full variable domain, its missing parts supplied by reference TRBV2 and TRBJ1-2, is EPEVTQTPSHQVTQMGQEVILRCVPISNHLYFYWYRQILGQKVEFLVSFYNNEISEKSEIFDDQFSVERPDGSNFTLKIRSTKLEDSAMYFCASRVPEGGGYTFGSGTRLTVV.

Details on this clonotype: A much more abundant neighbour one base away suggests this may be a read error. The chain is built from TRBV5-1 and TRBJ1-6; D unclear. The V end was cut by 3 bases, the J end by 6 bases, with 10 bases between. This CDR3 region has 14 residues. Germline V CDR1 and CDR2: SGHRS, YFSETQ. In DNA form, the CDR3 reads TGCGCCAGCAGCTCGCAAGGGCCTAATTCACCCCTCCACTTT. Protein product: CASSSQGPNSPLHF.

This clonotype was seen ten or more times. The chain uses TRBV29-1 and TRBJ2-2; D gene ambiguous. Germline V gene lookup returns CDR1 SQVTM and CDR2 ANQGSEA. The V end was cut by 1 base, the J end by 5 bases, with 8 bases between. The CDR3 has 13 residues. CDR3 residues: CSVEAPFTGELFF. The CDR3 region has the DNA TGCAGCGTTGAAGCTCCGTTTACCGGGGAGCTGTTTTTT.

CDR3 residues: CASGDRGNEQFF. The DNA of the CDR3 is TGTGCCAGCGGGGACAGGGGGAATGAGCAGTTCTTC. This chain uses TRBV6-5 with TRBJ2-1; TRBD1 matches 11 bases. Germline V lookup: CDR1 MNHEY, CDR2 SVGAGI. This CDR3 contains 12 residues. The trim removed 8 bases at V and 7 bases at J, leaving 1 base unmatched.

This chain uses TRBV10-3 with TRBJ1-2; 10 bases agree with TRBD1. J was trimmed by 3 bases and V by 4 bases; bases with no gene match: 11. The CDR3 spans 17 residues. Germline-derived CDR1 and CDR2 are ENHRY and SYGVKD. The CDR3 coding sequence is TGTGCCATCAGTGCTAGAGGGAACGGACAGGGGGACTATGGCTACACCTTC. This encodes CAISARGNGQGDYGYTF.

V is TRBV20-1 and J is TRBJ1-4, with TRBD1 matching over 7 bases. V lost 6 bases to trimming and J lost 4 bases; unmatched junction nucleotides: 8. The CDR3 runs to 14 residues. From germline, CDR1 is DFQATT and CDR2 SNEGSKA (reference sequence). DNA of the CDR3: TGCAGTGCCCTAAGGGGACAGCTTAATGAAAAACTGTTTTTT. Translating it yields CSALRGQLNEKLFF.

The CDR3 region is CASSPSGQGFAEQYF. Written as DNA, the CDR3 is TGTGCCAGCAGCCCCTCGGGTCAGGGTTTCGCCGAGCAGTACTTC. The V call is TRBV9, the J call TRBJ2-7; tentatively, D is TRBD1 (5 bases). CDR3 length: 15 amino acids. V lost 4 bases, J lost 6 bases, and 20 bases lay in between. Germline CDR1 and CDR2: SGDLS and YYNGEE.